The rows below give T cell receptor beta chains drawn from one sample of a study of blood T cell repertoires in COVID-19. Assay: immunoSEQ multiplex PCR; the TCRdb copy retains only in-frame clones and omits some. This sample carries under 250,000 clones, 87% of them seen once, and the ten largest clones take roughly 3%. Sequencing used peripheral blood. The receptors were gathered from a young man with active or convalescent COVID-19. The CDR3 runs from the conserved cysteine through the conserved F or W. The order of the fields is J gene, D gene, V gene, clone size, CDR3 DNA, CDR3 protein. A D gene is named only where the DNA matches it firmly. Size tells how often a clone was seen (once, few, many) or the class of an expanded clone, and some rows leave it out.

TRBJ1-2,-,TRBV6-6,-,TGTGCCAGCAGTGAGGCGGGGAGGCTGGGCTACACCTTC,CASSEAGRLGYTF
TRBJ2-6,-,TRBV7-9,-,TGTGCCAGCCCAACCCGGGACACAGCCTCTGGGGCCAACGTCCTGACTTTC,CASPTRDTASGANVLTF
TRBJ1-1,TRBD1,TRBV9,-,TGTGCCAGCAGCGCGAGCACAGGGGTAGAGAACACTGAAGCTTTCTTT,CASSASTGVENTEAFF
TRBJ2-1,TRBD1,TRBV3-1/TRBV3-2,-,TGTGCCAGCAGCCAACTGGGACAGCCTTACAATGAGCAGTTCTTC,CASSQLGQPYNEQFF
TRBJ1-5,TRBD1,TRBV18,-,TGTGCCAGCTCACCTAGGACAGGGGATGTGCGGCCCCAGCATTTT,CASSPRTGDVRPQHF
TRBJ1-6,TRBD1,TRBV5-4,-,TGTGCCAGCAGCTTAGGGACAGGGATCAATTCACCCCTCCACTTT,CASSLGTGINSPLHF
TRBJ1-4,TRBD1,TRBV3-1/TRBV3-2,-,TGTGCCAGCAGCCCCCGCGGAACCCCGGGACAGGGTCTAGAAAAACTGTTTTTT,CASSPRGTPGQGLEKLFF
TRBJ1-2,-,TRBV5-6,-,TGTGCCAGCAGCTCCGGGACATACTATGGCTACACCTTC,CASSSGTYYGYTF
TRBJ2-5,-,TRBV5-6,-,TGTGCCAGCAGCTTGACCCTTGGGGGAGGAGAGACCCAGTACTTC,CASSLTLGGGETQYF
TRBJ2-1,-,TRBV7-3,-,TGTGCCAGCAGCTTAAACAGCGGACCTTACAATGAGCAGTTCTTC,CASSLNSGPYNEQFF
TRBJ2-3,-,TRBV6-2/TRBV6-3,-,TGTGCCAGCAGTTATGTGGCCAGCACAGATACGCAGTATTTT,CASSYVASTDTQYF
TRBJ2-7,TRBD2,TRBV2,-,TGTGCCAGCAGTGAAGGGCTAGCGGGAGACGAGCAGTACTTC,CASSEGLAGDEQYF
TRBJ2-3,TRBD2,TRBV2,-,TGTGCCAGCAGTGAAGGGGGTAGCGGGAGTTACACAGATACGCAGTATTTT,CASSEGGSGSYTDTQYF
TRBJ2-1,TRBD2,TRBV6-2/TRBV6-3,-,TGTGCCAGCAGTTACCCCACTAGCGGGACCTCACTTGGAAGCGATGAGCAGTTCTTC,CASSYPTSGTSLGSDEQFF
TRBJ1-1,TRBD1,TRBV9,-,TGTGCCAGCAGCGCACTACAGGGGGCAGCGGTAGCTTTCTTT,CASSALQGAAVAFF
TRBJ1-5,TRBD1,TRBV28,once,TGTGCCAGCAGTTCGAACTCCTTCGACAGGGGTAATCAGCCCCAGCATTTT,CASSSNSFDRGNQPQHF
TRBJ2-3,-,TRBV11-2,-,TGTGCCAGCAGCCCTGCCAGGGATACGCAGTATTTT,CASSPARDTQYF
TRBJ2-5,TRBD2,TRBV5-1,-,TGCGCCAGCAGCCCTGGGACTAGCGCCGAGACCCAGTACTTC,CASSPGTSAETQYF
TRBJ2-3,-,TRBV9,-,TGTGCCAGCAGCGCGGGGCTAGCGACTAGCACAGATACGCAGTATTTT,CASSAGLATSTDTQYF
TRBJ2-7,-,TRBV6-2/TRBV6-3,medium-sized,TGTGCCAGCAGTTACTCGACAAACTCCTACGAGCAGTACTTC,CASSYSTNSYEQYF
TRBJ1-3,TRBD1,TRBV5-1,once,TGCGCCAGCAGCATGGGACAGCACTCTGGAAACACCATATATTTT,CASSMGQHSGNTIYF
TRBJ2-3,-,TRBV21-1,-,TGTGCCAGCAGCCACCCCAGCGGAGTCCCGCCAGATACGCAGTATTTT,CASSHPSGVPPDTQYF
TRBJ1-2,TRBD1,TRBV6-4,-,TGTGCCAGCAGTGCATCAACAGGGGGTAGTACCGCGAACTTCTATGGCTACACCTTC,CASSASTGGSTANFYGYTF
TRBJ2-7,-,TRBV11-3,-,TGTGCCAGCAGCTTAGATTCGGACTCTTACTACGAGCAGTACTTC,CASSLDSDSYYEQYF
TRBJ2-2,-,TRBV29-1,-,TGCAGCGTTGGGAGGGCGGACGGGGAGCTGTTTTTT,CSVGRADGELFF
TRBJ2-7,-,TRBV9,-,TGTGCCAGCAGCGTAGGTGAAGGACAGACCTACGAGCAGTACTTC,CASSVGEGQTYEQYF
TRBJ1-2,TRBD1,TRBV18,-,TGTGCCAGCTCACCCGGGACAGGGTCTCTGAACTATGGCTACACCTTC,CASSPGTGSLNYGYTF
TRBJ2-1,-,TRBV27,-,TGTGCCAGCAGTTTATTCCCAGGGGGGTCCTACAATGAGCAGTTCTTC,CASSLFPGGSYNEQFF
TRBJ1-4,-,TRBV5-1,-,TGCGCCAGCAGCCCGACCGGGGCCGGGAGTGAAAAACTGTTTTTT,CASSPTGAGSEKLFF
TRBJ2-7,TRBD2,TRBV19,-,TGTGCCGCGGGGGGGCAGGCTTCCTACGAGCAGTACTTC,CAAGGQASYEQYF
TRBJ2-3,TRBD1,TRBV18,-,TGTGCCAGCTCACCAACCGGGACAGCCACAGATACGCAGTATTTT,CASSPTGTATDTQYF
TRBJ2-3,-,TRBV5-8,-,TGTGCCAGCAGCTTGAGAGACTCTAGCACAGATACGCAGTATTTT,CASSLRDSSTDTQYF
TRBJ1-6,TRBD1,TRBV7-3,-,TGTGCCAGCAGCTTACGACAGGGAGACTCACCCCTCCACTTT,CASSLRQGDSPLHF
TRBJ1-5,TRBD1,TRBV28,-,TGTGCCAGCAGTTTGCGACAGGGATTCGGCCAGCCCCAGCATTTT,CASSLRQGFGQPQHF
TRBJ2-7,TRBD2,TRBV4-1,few,TGCGCCAGCAGCCCGACCCCGACTAGCGGGCACACGAAGGAATACGAGCAGTACTTC,CASSPTPTSGHTKEYEQYF
TRBJ2-7,TRBD2,TRBV9,-,TGTGCCAGCAGCGGACTCGGACTAGCGAGCTCCTACGAGCAGTACTTC,CASSGLGLASSYEQYF
TRBJ2-3,-,TRBV6-5,-,TGTGCCAGCAGTAGGGACTCGGGTACGCAGTATTTT,CASSRDSGTQYF
TRBJ1-6,-,TRBV18,-,TGTGCCAGCTCACCACTGGATGCGGTTTCACCCCTCCACTTT,CASSPLDAVSPLHF
TRBJ2-2,-,TRBV28,-,TGTGCCAGCACAGGGAACACCGGGGAGCTGTTTTTT,CASTGNTGELFF
TRBJ1-1,-,TRBV5-1,-,TGCGCCAGCAGCTTGGGGGCAGGGCTTGCTTTCTTT,CASSLGAGLAFF
TRBJ2-5,-,TRBV28,-,TGTGCCAGCAGTTTGGTCGGCAGGGGTCAAGAGACCCAGTACTTC,CASSLVGRGQETQYF
TRBJ1-3,TRBD1,TRBV11-2,few,TGTGCCAGCAGCATTGACAGGGGATCTGGAAACACCATATATTTT,CASSIDRGSGNTIYF
TRBJ2-6,TRBD1,TRBV18,once,TGTGCCAGCTCACCACTGTCGGGGACAGGGGGCTCTGGGGCCAACGTCCTGACTTTC,CASSPLSGTGGSGANVLTF
TRBJ1-2,-,TRBV7-2,once,TGTGCCAGCAGCTTAGACAGGGTGGCTGGCTACACCTTC,CASSLDRVAGYTF